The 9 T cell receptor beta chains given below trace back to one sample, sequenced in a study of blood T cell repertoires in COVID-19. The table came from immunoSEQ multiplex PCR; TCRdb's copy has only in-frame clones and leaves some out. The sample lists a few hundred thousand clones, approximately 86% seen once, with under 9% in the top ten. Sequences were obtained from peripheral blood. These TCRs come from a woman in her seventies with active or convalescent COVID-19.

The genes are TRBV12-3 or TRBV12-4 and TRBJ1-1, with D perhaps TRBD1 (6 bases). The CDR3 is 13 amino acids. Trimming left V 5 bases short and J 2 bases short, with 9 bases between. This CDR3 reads CASSQDRNTEAFF. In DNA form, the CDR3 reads TGTGCCAGCAGTCAGGACAGAAACACTGAAGCTTTCTTT.

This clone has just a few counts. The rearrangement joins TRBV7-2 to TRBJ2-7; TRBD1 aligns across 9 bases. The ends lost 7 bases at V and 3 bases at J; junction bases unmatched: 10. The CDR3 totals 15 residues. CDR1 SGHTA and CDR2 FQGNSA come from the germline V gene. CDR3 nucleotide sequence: TGTGCCAGCACCATGGACAGGGGCCCCGTCTACGAGCAGTACTTC. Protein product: CASTMDRGPVYEQYF.

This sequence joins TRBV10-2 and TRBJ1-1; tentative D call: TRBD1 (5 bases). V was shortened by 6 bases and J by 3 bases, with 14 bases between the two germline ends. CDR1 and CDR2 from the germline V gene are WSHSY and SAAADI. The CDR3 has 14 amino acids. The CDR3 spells CASSWGKGDTEAFF. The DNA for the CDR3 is TGCGCCAGCAGCTGGGGAAAAGGGGACACTGAAGCTTTCTTT.

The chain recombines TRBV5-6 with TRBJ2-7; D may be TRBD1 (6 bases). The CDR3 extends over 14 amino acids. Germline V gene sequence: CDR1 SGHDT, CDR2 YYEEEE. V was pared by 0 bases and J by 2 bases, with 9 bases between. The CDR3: CASSLGGLAYEQYF. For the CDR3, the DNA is TGTGCCAGCAGCTTGGGGGGGCTAGCCTACGAGCAGTACTTC. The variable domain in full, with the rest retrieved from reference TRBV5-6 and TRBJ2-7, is DAGVTQSPTHLIKTRGQQVTLRCSPKSGHDTVSWYQQALGQGPQFIFQYYEEEERQRGNFPDRFSGHQFPNYSSELNVNALLLGDSALYLCASSLGGLAYEQYFGPGTRLTVT.

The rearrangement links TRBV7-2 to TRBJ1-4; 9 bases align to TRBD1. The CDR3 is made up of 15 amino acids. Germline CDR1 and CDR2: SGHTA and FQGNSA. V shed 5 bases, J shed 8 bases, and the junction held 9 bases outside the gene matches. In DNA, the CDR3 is TGTGCCAGCAGCCCCCAGGGAGGGACAGGGGAAAAACTGTTTTTT. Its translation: CASSPQGGTGEKLFF.

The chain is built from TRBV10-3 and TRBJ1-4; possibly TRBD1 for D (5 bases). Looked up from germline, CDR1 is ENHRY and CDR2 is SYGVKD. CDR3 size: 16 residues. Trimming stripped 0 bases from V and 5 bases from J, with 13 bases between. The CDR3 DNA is TGTGCCATCAGTGAGTCGAAAGGGGCCCCGAATGAAAAACTGTTTTTT. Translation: CAISESKGAPNEKLFF.

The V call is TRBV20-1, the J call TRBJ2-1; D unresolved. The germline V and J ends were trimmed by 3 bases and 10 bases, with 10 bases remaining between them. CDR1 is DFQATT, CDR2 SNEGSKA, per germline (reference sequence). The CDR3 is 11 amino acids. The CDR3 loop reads CSARTVQEQFF. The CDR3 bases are TGCAGTGCTAGGACTGTTCAAGAGCAGTTCTTC.

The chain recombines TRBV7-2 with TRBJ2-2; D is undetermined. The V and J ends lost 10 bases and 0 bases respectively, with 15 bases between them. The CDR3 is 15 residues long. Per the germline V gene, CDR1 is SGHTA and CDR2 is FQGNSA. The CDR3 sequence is CAILVQNANTGELFF. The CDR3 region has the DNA TGTGCCATCTTGGTTCAGAACGCGAACACCGGGGAGCTGTTTTTT.

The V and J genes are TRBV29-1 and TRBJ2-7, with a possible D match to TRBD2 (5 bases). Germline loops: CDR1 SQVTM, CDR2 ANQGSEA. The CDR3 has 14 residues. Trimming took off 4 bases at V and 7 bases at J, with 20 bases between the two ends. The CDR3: CSVVGTGIFDEQYF. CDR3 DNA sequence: TGCAGCGTTGTGGGTACGGGGATTTTTGATGAGCAGTACTTC.